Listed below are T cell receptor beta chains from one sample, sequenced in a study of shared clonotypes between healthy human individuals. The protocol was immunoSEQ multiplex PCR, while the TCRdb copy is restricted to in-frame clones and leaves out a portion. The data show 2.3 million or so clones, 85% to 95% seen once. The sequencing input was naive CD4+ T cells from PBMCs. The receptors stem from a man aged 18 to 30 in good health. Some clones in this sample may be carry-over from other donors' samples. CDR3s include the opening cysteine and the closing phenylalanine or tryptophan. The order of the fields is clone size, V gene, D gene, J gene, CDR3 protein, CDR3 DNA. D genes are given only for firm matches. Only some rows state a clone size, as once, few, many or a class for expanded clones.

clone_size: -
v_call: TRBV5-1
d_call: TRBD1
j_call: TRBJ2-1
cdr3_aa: CASTTGTGGYNEQFF
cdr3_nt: TGCGCCAGCACGACCGGGACAGGGGGCTACAATGAGCAGTTCTTC

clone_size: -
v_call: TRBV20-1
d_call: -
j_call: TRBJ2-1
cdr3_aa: CSARDYSIEFF
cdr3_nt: TGCAGTGCTAGAGACTACTCAATTGAGTTCTTC

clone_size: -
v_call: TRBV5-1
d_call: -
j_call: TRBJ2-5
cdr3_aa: CASSLNSGTQETQYF
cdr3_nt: TGCGCCAGCAGCTTGAATAGCGGCACTCAAGAGACCCAGTACTTC

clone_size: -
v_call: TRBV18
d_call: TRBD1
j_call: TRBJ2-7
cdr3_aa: CASSTGAGGQYF
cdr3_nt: TGTGCCAGCTCAACAGGGGCCGGCGGGCAGTACTTC

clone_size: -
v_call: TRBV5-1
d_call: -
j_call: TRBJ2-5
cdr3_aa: CASSQRARGETQYF
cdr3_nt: TGCGCCAGCAGCCAACGGGCGAGAGGGGAGACCCAGTACTTC

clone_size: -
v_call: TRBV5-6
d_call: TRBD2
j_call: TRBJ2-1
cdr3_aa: CASSRTSSGEQFF
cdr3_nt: TGTGCCAGCAGCAGGACTAGCTCGGGCGAGCAGTTCTTC

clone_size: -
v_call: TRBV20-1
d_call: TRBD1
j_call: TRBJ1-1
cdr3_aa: CSARYRGDAFF
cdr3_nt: TGCAGTGCTCGGTACAGGGGAGACGCTTTCTTT

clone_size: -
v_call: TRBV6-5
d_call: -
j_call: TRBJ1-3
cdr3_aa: CASSPWTGSGNTIYF
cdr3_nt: TGTGCCAGCAGCCCGTGGACCGGCTCTGGAAACACCATATATTTT

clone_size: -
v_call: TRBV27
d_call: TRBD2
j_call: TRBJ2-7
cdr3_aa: CASSFLGTRLYEQYF
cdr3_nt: TGTGCCAGCAGCTTCCTCGGGACTAGGCTCTACGAGCAGTACTTC

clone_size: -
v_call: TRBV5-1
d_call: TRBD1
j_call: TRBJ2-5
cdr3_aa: CASSLTGGLRQETQYF
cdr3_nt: TGCGCCAGCAGCTTGACAGGGGGCCTTAGGCAAGAGACCCAGTACTTC

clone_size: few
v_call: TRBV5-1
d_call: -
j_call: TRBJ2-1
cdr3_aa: CASSFGGASYNEQFF
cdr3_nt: TGCGCCAGCAGCTTCGGCGGGGCCTCCTACAATGAGCAGTTCTTC

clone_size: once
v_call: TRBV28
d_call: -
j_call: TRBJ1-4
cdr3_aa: CASSTGPLNEKLFF
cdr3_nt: TGTGCCAGCAGTACAGGGCCGCTTAATGAAAAACTGTTTTTT

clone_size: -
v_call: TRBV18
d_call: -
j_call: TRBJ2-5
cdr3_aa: CASSPPGRETQYF
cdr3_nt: TGTGCCAGCTCACCTCCGGGGCGCGAGACCCAGTACTTC

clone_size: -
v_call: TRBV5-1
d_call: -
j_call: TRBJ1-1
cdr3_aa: CASSLLSGNTEAFF
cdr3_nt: TGCGCCAGCAGCTTGTTGTCTGGAAACACTGAAGCTTTCTTT

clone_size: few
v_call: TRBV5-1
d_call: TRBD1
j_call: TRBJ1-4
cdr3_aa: CASSSGTGNEKLFF
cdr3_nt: TGCGCCAGCAGCTCCGGGACAGGGAATGAAAAACTGTTTTTT

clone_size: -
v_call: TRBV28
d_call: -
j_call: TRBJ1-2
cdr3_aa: CASSLQILDNWNGYTF
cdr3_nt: TGTGCCAGCAGTTTGCAGATTCTCGACAACTGGAATGGCTACACCTTC

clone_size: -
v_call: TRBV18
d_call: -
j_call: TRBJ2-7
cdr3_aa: CASATKGDEQYF
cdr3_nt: TGTGCCAGCGCGACGAAGGGAGACGAGCAGTACTTC

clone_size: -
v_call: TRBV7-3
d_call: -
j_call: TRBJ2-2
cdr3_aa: CASSLFQPANTGELFF
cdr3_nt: TGTGCCAGCAGCTTGTTCCAGCCTGCGAACACCGGGGAGCTGTTTTTT

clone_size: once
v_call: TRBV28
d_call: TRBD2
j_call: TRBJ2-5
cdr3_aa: CASRGGAGETQYF
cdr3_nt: TGTGCCAGCAGGGGAGGGGCGGGGGAGACCCAGTACTTC

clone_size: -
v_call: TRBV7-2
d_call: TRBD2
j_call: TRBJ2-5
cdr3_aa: CASSSPGLAGVGETQYF
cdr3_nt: TGTGCCAGCAGCTCCCCGGGACTAGCGGGAGTAGGGGAGACCCAGTACTTC

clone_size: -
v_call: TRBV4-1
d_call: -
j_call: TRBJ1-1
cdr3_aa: CASSHPLGQLNTEAFF
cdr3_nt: TGCGCCAGCAGCCATCCCCTTGGGCAGTTGAACACTGAAGCTTTCTTT

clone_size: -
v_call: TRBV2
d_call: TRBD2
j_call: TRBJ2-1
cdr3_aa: CASSQLAVYNEQFF
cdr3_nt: TGTGCCAGCAGTCAACTAGCGGTCTACAATGAGCAGTTCTTC

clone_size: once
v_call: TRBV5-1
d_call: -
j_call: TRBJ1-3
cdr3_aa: CASSLFPGVGNTIYF
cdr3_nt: TGCGCCAGCAGCTTGTTTCCAGGGGTTGGAAACACCATATATTTT

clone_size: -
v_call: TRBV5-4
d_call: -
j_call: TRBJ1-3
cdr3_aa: CASSLAQARGPGNTIYF
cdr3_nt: TGTGCCAGCAGCTTGGCCCAGGCCAGGGGACCTGGAAACACCATATATTTT

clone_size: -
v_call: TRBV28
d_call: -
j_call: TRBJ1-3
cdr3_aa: CASSPPSGNTIYF
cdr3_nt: TGTGCCAGCAGCCCACCCTCTGGAAACACCATATATTTT

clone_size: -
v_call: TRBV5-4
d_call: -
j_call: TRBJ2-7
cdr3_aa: CASSADRALTYEQYF
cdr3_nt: TGTGCCAGCAGCGCAGACCGGGCCCTAACCTACGAGCAGTACTTC

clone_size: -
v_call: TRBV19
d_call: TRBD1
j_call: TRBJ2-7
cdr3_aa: CASSPGTAAVPYEQYF
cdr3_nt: TGTGCCAGTAGTCCAGGGACAGCCGCCGTTCCCTACGAGCAGTACTTC

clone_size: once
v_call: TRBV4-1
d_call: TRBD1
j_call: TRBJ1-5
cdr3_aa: CASSQEVARGRRGDQPQHF
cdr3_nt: TGCGCCAGCAGCCAAGAAGTGGCCAGGGGGCGCCGAGGAGATCAGCCCCAGCATTTT

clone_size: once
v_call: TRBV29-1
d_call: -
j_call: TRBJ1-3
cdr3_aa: CSVCDRPGNTIYF
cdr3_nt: TGCAGCGTTTGCGACAGGCCTGGAAACACCATATATTTT

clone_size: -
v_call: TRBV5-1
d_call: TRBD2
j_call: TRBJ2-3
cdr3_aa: CASSLGLAAPRDTQYF
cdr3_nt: TGCGCCAGCAGCTTGGGACTAGCGGCACCGCGGGATACGCAGTATTTT

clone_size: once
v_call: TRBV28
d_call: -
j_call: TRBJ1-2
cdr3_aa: CASSLLEDGNGYTF
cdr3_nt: TGTGCCAGCAGTTTATTAGAAGACGGTAATGGCTACACCTTC

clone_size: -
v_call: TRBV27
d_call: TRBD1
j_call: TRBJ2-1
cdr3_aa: CASSFRGQAHYNEQFF
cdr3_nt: TGTGCCAGCAGTTTCAGGGGGCAGGCACATTACAATGAGCAGTTCTTC

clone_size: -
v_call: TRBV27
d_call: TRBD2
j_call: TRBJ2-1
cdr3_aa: CASSFTGTGTSKYEQFF
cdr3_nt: TGTGCCAGCAGTTTTACAGGGACCGGGACTAGTAAGTATGAGCAGTTCTTC

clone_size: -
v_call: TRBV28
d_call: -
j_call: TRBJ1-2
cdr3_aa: CASSHRRGANYGYTF
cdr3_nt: TGTGCCAGCAGCCATAGACGGGGAGCTAACTATGGCTACACCTTC

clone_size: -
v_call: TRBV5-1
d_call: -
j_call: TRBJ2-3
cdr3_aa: CASSFGQGDTQYF
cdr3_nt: TGCGCCAGCAGCTTTGGCCAGGGGGATACGCAGTATTTT

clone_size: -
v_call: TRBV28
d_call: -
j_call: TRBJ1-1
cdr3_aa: CASTLPLKREANTEAFF
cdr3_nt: TGTGCCAGCACTCTCCCCCTAAAACGGGAGGCGAACACTGAAGCTTTCTTT

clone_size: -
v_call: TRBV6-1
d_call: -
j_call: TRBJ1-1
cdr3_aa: CASSEERGKANTEAFF
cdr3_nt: TGTGCCAGCAGTGAAGAGAGAGGGAAAGCGAACACTGAAGCTTTCTTT

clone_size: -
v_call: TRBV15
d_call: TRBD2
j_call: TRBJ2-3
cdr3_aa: CATSRAPGLAGGRDTDTQYF
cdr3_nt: TGTGCCACCAGCAGGGCCCCGGGACTAGCGGGAGGAAGGGACACAGATACGCAGTATTTT

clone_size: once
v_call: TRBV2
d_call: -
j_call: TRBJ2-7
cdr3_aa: CASSETVYEQYF
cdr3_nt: TGTGCCAGCAGTGAGACAGTGTACGAGCAGTACTTC

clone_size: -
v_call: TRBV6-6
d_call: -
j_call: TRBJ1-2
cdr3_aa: CASSYSAGGSGYTF
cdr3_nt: TGTGCCAGCAGTTACTCAGCCGGGGGAAGTGGCTACACCTTC

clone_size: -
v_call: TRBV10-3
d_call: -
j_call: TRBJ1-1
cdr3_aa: CAISENSGVAFF
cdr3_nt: TGTGCCATCAGTGAGAATTCAGGGGTAGCTTTCTTT

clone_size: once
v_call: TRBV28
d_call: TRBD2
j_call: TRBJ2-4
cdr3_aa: CASSLGTSGHIQYF
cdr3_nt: TGTGCCAGCAGTTTAGGCACTAGCGGGCACATTCAGTACTTC

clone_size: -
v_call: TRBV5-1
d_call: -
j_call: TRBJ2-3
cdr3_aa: CASSLRAVEDTQYF
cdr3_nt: TGCGCCAGCAGCTTGAGGGCAGTCGAAGATACGCAGTATTTT

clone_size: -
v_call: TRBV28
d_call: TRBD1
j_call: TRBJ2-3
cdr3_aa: CASSSPGQGTDTQYF
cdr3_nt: TGTGCCAGCAGTTCCCCAGGACAGGGGACAGATACGCAGTATTTT

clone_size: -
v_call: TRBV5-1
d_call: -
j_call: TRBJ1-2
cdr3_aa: CATRGSNYGYTF
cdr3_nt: TGCGCCACTAGAGGCAGTAACTATGGCTACACCTTC

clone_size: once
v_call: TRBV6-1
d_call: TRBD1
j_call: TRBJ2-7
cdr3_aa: CASSGRTGAYEQYF
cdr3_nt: TGTGCCAGCAGTGGACGGACAGGGGCCTACGAGCAGTACTTC

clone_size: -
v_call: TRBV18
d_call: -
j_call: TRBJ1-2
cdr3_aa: CASSPTAQGNYGYTF
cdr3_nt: TGTGCCAGCTCACCTACTGCTCAGGGGAACTATGGCTACACCTTC

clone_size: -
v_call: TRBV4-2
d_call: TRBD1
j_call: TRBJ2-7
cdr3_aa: CASSPGQGGPYEQYF
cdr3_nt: TGTGCCAGCAGCCCGGGACAGGGGGGCCCCTACGAGCAGTACTTC

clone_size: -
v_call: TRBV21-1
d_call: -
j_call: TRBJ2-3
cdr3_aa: CASSKGGLAGTDTQYF
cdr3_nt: TGTGCCAGCAGCAAAGGAGGGCTCGCTGGCACAGATACGCAGTATTTT

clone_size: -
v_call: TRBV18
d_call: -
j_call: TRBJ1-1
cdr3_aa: CASSPDGALMNTEAFF
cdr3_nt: TGTGCCAGCTCACCGGATGGTGCCCTCATGAACACTGAAGCTTTCTTT

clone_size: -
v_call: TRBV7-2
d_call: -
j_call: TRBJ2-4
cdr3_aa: CASSLGSGPTQNIQYF
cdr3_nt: TGTGCCAGCAGCTTAGGCTCAGGCCCGACTCAAAACATTCAGTACTTC

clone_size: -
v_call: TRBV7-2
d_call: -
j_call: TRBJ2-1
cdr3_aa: CASSLASRANEQFF
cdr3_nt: TGTGCCAGCAGCTTAGCGTCTAGGGCCAATGAGCAGTTCTTC

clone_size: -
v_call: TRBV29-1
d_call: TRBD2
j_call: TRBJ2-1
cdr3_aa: CSVEVSGGYNEQFF
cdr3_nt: TGCAGCGTTGAAGTGTCGGGAGGGTACAATGAGCAGTTCTTC

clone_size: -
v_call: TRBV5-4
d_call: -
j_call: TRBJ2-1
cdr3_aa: CASSLAGTLFGEQFF
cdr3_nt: TGTGCCAGCAGCTTGGCTGGGACCCTCTTCGGGGAGCAGTTCTTC